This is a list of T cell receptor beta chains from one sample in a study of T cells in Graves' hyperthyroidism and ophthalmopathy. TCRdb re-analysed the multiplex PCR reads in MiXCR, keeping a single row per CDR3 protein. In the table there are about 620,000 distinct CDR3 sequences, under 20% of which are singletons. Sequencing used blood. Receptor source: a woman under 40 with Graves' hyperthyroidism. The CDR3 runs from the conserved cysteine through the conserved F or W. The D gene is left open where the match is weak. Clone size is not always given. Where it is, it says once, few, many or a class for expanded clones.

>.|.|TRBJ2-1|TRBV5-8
CASLIYEQFF
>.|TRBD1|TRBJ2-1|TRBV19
CASSSRDRDYNEQFF
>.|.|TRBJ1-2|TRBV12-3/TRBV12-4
CASTIGTYYGYTF
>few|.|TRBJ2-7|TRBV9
CASSVGPEGGEQYF
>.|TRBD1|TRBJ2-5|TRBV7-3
CASSPLGQGARETQYF
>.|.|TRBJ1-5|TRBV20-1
CSARAGSSNQPQHF
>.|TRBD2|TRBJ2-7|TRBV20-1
CSARVLAGAYEQYF
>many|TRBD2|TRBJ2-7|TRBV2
CAIGGSRTTSYEQYF
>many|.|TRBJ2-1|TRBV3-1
CASSQILHEQFF
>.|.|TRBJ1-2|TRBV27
CASSGRTYGYTF
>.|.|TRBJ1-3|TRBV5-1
CASSLDGARGNTIYF
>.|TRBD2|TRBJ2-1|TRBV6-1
CASRPHSGRATNEQFF
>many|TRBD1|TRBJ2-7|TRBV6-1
CASSSPGTGTYEQYF
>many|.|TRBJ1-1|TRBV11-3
CASSHGGSEAFF
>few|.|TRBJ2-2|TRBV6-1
CASISTGGRTGELFF
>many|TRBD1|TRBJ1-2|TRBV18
CASSPADRGYGYTF
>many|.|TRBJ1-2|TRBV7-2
CASSFIHMTNYGYTF
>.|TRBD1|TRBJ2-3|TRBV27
CASGGTRGLRTDTQYF
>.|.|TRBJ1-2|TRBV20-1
CSARDLGIGVFNYGYTF
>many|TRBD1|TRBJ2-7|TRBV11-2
CASSWGQGEVYEQYF
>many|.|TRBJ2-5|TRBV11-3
CASSLGSEETQYF
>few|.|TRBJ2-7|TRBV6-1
CASSENGYEQYF
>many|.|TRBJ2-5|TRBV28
CASGDYQETQYF
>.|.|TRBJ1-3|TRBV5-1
CASSNPGISGNTIYF
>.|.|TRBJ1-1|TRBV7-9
CASSSARTNTEAFF
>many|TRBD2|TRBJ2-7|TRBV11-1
CASSLSDGLAGGEQYF
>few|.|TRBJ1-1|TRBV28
CASSTGGGPMNTEAFF
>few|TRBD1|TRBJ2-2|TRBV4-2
CASSQESGRGLFTGELFF